Following are 28 T cell receptor beta chains from one sample sequenced in a study of T cell changes during pregnancy in multiple sclerosis (dated by TCRdb to about 2019). The library was obtained by the immunoSEQ multiplex PCR assay. What TCRdb holds here is the immuneACCESS table cut down to in-frame rearrangements. Part of the clones is not present; checked against another copy, under half of the missing clones reflect an unresolved V gene, and the others are unexplained. This sample lists 40,000 to 60,000 clones; 92% were detected once. The ten largest clones add up to approximately 0.72% of the sample. The sequencing here drew on CD4+ T cells from peripheral blood mononuclear cells, taken in the third trimester of pregnancy. The origin of the receptors is a female donor with multiple sclerosis, enrolled in a pregnancy study.

The chain links TRBV5-1 to TRBJ2-5; the match to TRBD2 covers 7 bases. The CDR3 totals 13 residues. Trimming removed 1 base from V and 3 bases from J; junction bases left unmatched: 0. Per germline, CDR1 SGHRS and CDR2 YFSETQ. The CDR3 reads CASSLSGEETQYF. CDR3 sequence (DNA): TGCGCCAGCAGCTTGAGCGGGGAAGAGACCCAGTACTTC.

This chain connects TRBV27 to TRBJ1-2; a possible D gene is TRBD1 (5 bases). The V end lost 7 bases, the J end lost 8 bases, and 26 bases lay between the germline ends. The CDR3 extends over 16 amino acids. Germline CDR1 is MNHEY and CDR2 is SMNVEV (reference sequence). The CDR3 DNA sequence: TGTGCCAGCAAAATCAGGCAGGGCATACAGAGCGTAGGCTACACCTTC. This gives the protein CASKIRQGIQSVGYTF.

This sequence joins TRBV5-6 and TRBJ1-4; maybe TRBD1 (6 bases). Germline CDR1 SGHDT, CDR2 YYEEEE. CDR3 size: 14 residues. Trimming took 2 bases from V and 6 from J, leaving 11 bases between them. CDR3 region: CASSLGQLYEKLFF. Here the CDR3 DNA reads TGTGCCAGCAGCTTAGGACAGCTGTATGAAAAACTGTTTTTT.

This sequence joins TRBV19 and TRBJ2-6; D not certain. In germline, CDR1 is LNHDA, CDR2 SQIVND (reference sequence). The CDR3 spans 16 residues. The V and J ends lost 4 bases and 0 bases respectively, with 10 bases between them. The CDR3 loop reads CASSTGRGSGANVLTF. The CDR3 nucleotides read TGTGCCAGTAGTACTGGCCGCGGCTCTGGGGCCAACGTCCTGACTTTC.

The chain carries TRBV11-2 and TRBJ1-4; D might be TRBD1 (6 bases). The CDR3 runs to 15 residues. Germline CDR1 is SGHAT and CDR2 is FQNNGV. Trimming removed 7 bases from V and 8 bases from J, with 20 bases in between. In DNA form, the CDR3 reads TGTGCCAGCACCCTCCTGGGGGGGCCACGAGAAAAACTGTTTTTT. It specifies CASTLLGGPREKLFF.

The chain combines TRBV19 with TRBJ2-7; 7 bases are a match to TRBD1. This CDR3 is built from 14 residues. Germline trimming cut 5 bases from V and 3 bases from J; bases unmatched to any gene: 7. The germline gives CDR1 LNHDA, CDR2 SQIVND (reference sequence). Here the CDR3 DNA reads TGTGCCAGTAGTCGGCAGGGGGTCAACTACGAGCAGTACTTC. Translated, it gives CASSRQGVNYEQYF.

V gene TRBV7-3 combines with J gene TRBJ2-2, with TRBD2 matching 7 bases. The V segment lost 3 bases and the J segment 6 bases; nucleotides outside the gene matches: 7. The CDR3 sequence is 15 residues long. Per germline, CDR1 SGHTA and CDR2 FQGTGA. The CDR3 DNA reads TGTGCCAGCAGCTTTCTCGGGGAGGGTTCCGGGGAGCTGTTTTTT. This gives the protein CASSFLGEGSGELFF.

This chain connects TRBV4-1 to TRBJ1-2; TRBD1 might be the D (6 bases). V was pared by 5 bases and J by 5 bases, with 21 bases between. The CDR3 consists of 16 residues. Germline lookup yields CDR1 MGHRA and CDR2 YSYEKL. The CDR3 here is CASSDPGHQGWYGYTF. The CDR3, as DNA: TGCGCCAGCAGCGACCCGGGACATCAGGGGTGGTATGGCTACACCTTC.

The CDR3 spells CATRTTLNTEAFF. The CDR3 DNA reads as TGTGCCACTCGGACAACCCTGAACACTGAAGCTTTCTTT. The rearrangement joins TRBV19 to TRBJ1-1; perhaps TRBD1 as D (5 bases). Looked up from germline, CDR1 is LNHDA and CDR2 is SQIVND (reference sequence). The CDR3 consists of 13 residues. V was trimmed by 10 bases and J by 0 bases, leaving 12 bases between them.

The gene calls are TRBV15 and TRBJ1-5; possible D gene TRBD1, 5 bases. Germline lookup yields CDR1 LNHNV and CDR2 YYDKDF (reference sequence). V was cut by 0 bases and J by 3 bases, with 9 bases left in between. CDR3 size: 15 residues. The CDR3 here is CATSRDMTVNQPQHF. DNA of the CDR3: TGTGCCACCAGCAGAGACATGACAGTCAATCAGCCCCAGCATTTT. Complete variable domain (other parts from reference TRBV15 and TRBJ1-5): DAMVIQNPRYQVTQFGKPVTLSCSQTLNHNVMYWYQQKSSQAPKLLFHYYDKDFNNEADTPDNFQSRRPNTSFCFLDIRSPGLGDTAMYLCATSRDMTVNQPQHFGDGTRLSIL.

V is TRBV19 and J is TRBJ2-7, with D perhaps TRBD2 (6 bases). Germline loops: CDR1 LNHDA, CDR2 SQIVND (reference sequence). The CDR3 sequence is 14 residues long. V dropped 3 bases and J dropped 3 bases, with 12 bases sitting between them. CDR3 region: CASSMGTDYYEQYF. CDR3 nucleotide sequence: TGTGCCAGTAGTATGGGTACGGACTACTACGAGCAGTACTTC.

This CDR3 reads CASSLGTVQNTIYF. The CDR3 DNA sequence: TGTGCCAGCTCCCTAGGGACAGTACAAAACACCATATATTTT. The J gene is TRBJ1-3, the V gene TRBV18; 7 nucleotides line up with TRBD1. V shed 6 bases, J shed 6 bases, and the junction held 8 bases outside the gene matches. Germline CDR1 and CDR2: KGHSH and LQKENI. This CDR3 is 14 amino acids long.

The rearrangement links TRBV28 to TRBJ2-7; D is possibly TRBD2 (5 bases). The CDR3 runs to 13 residues. Between the trimmed V and J ends, which lost 3 bases and 0 bases, there was a span of 6 bases. CDR1 and CDR2 (germline): MDHEN, SYDVKM. CDR3 DNA: TGTGCCAGCAGTTTTGGGAGCTCCTACGAGCAGTACTTC. This codes for CASSFGSSYEQYF.

The V and J genes are TRBV5-1 and TRBJ2-3, with D perhaps TRBD1 (7 bases). Trimming took 4 bases from V and 3 from J, leaving 18 bases between them. The CDR3 has 16 residues. Germline lookup yields CDR1 SGHRS and CDR2 YFSETQ. CDR3 nucleotide sequence: TGCGCCAGCAGCCTCGACAGGGTGGGGGGTACAGATACGCAGTATTTT. Encoded protein: CASSLDRVGGTDTQYF. Complete variable domain (other parts from reference TRBV5-1 and TRBJ2-3): KAGVTQTPRYLIKTRGQQVTLSCSPISGHRSVSWYQQTPGQGLQFLFEYFSETQRNKGNFPGRFSGRQFSNSRSEMNVSTLELGDSALYLCASSLDRVGGTDTQYFGPGTRLTVL.

The chain links TRBV10-3 to TRBJ2-7, with D tentatively TRBD1 (7 bases). There are 12 residues in the CDR3. The V end lost 8 bases, the J end lost 6 bases, and 14 bases lay between the germline ends. The germline V gene has CDR1 ENHRY and CDR2 SYGVKD. CDR3 in amino acids: CAIHRQGGEQYF. The DNA for the CDR3 is TGTGCCATCCACCGTCAGGGGGGCGAGCAGTACTTC.

The chain uses TRBV28 and TRBJ2-7; possible D gene TRBD2, 5 bases. CDR3 length: 15 residues. The germline CDR1 and CDR2 sequences are MDHEN and SYDVKM. With 3 bases removed from V and 5 bases from J, the gap between germline ends came to 17 bases. The CDR3 sequence is CASSFPGGLGNEQYF. The CDR3 nucleotides read TGTGCCAGCAGTTTTCCGGGCGGGTTGGGGAACGAGCAGTACTTC.

Concerning this clone: Germline is not matched at one junction end, which may reflect a read error. V is TRBV7-7 and J is TRBJ2-5; 7 nucleotides match TRBD1. Germline CDR1 is SSHAT and CDR2 is FNYEAQ (reference sequence). The CDR3 totals 16 residues. CDR3 nucleotides: TGTGCTAGCAGCCTCGACAGGGCGCAACCGAAAGAGACCCAGTACTTC. Amino acids: CASSLDRAQPKETQYF.

V is TRBV1 and J is TRBJ2-2; TRBD2 reflects the table's D call only, with no check against the DNA. TRBV1 is deemed a pseudogene. The length of the CDR3 is 17 residues. The CDR3 DNA is TGCACCAGCAGCCAGACGAAGGACTACACGAACACCGGGGAGCTGTTTTTT. The encoded protein is CTSSQTKDYTNTGELFF.

V is TRBV10-1 and J is TRBJ2-1, with 14 bases identical to TRBD2. Germline assignment: CDR1 WNHNN and CDR2 SYGVQD (reference sequence). The CDR3 extends over 18 amino acids. The ends lost 8 bases at V and 5 bases at J; junction bases unmatched: 14. The CDR3 here is CASFRGTSGSYPHNEQFF. In nucleotides, the CDR3 is TGCGCCAGCTTCCGAGGGACTAGCGGGAGTTACCCTCACAATGAGCAGTTCTTC.

V is TRBV6-5 and J is TRBJ2-1; D remains unclear. The germline V gene encodes CDR1 MNHEY and CDR2 SVGAGI. V was pared by 2 bases and J by 10 bases, with 6 bases between. This CDR3 comprises 11 residues. Here the CDR3 reads CASSYDREQFF. DNA of the CDR3: TGTGCCAGCAGTTACGATCGGGAGCAGTTCTTC.

The gene calls are TRBV2 and TRBJ2-7, with 8 bases aligning to TRBD1. The germline V gene has CDR1 SNHLY and CDR2 FYNNEI. Trimming took 3 bases from V and 6 from J; bases not matched to a gene: 7. The CDR3 spans 14 residues. The CDR3 DNA follows: TGTGCCAGCAGTGATTTTCAGGGGGCGAGCGAGCAGTACTTC. This sequence encodes CASSDFQGASEQYF.

The rearrangement joins TRBV11-3 to TRBJ2-1; D is ambiguous. V was cut by 3 bases and J by 8 bases, with 8 bases left in between. CDR1 is SGHNT, CDR2 YENEEA, per germline. CDR3 length: 12 residues. The CDR3 loop reads CASSLVSDEQFF. CDR3 sequence (DNA): TGTGCCAGCAGCTTGGTTTCGGATGAGCAGTTCTTC.

The chain carries TRBV6-8 and TRBJ1-2; the D is unclear. CDR3 length: 13 residues. Trimming removed 5 bases at V and 4 bases at J, with 11 bases between. Germline CDR1 and CDR2: MNHGY and SAAAGT. Here the CDR3 reads CASSPPPIYGYTF. CDR3 DNA sequence: TGTGCCAGCAGTCCCCCCCCAATCTATGGCTACACCTTC.

The chain links TRBV12-5 to TRBJ1-2, with D unclear. This CDR3 spans 14 amino acids. Germline V gene sequence: CDR1 LGHNT, CDR2 FRNRAP. V gave up 0 bases and J gave up 4 bases, with 9 bases separating them. The CDR3 loop reads CASGLVEQSYGYTF. Here the CDR3 DNA reads TGTGCTAGTGGTTTGGTAGAACAGAGCTATGGCTACACCTTC. The full variable domain, its missing parts supplied by reference TRBV12-5 and TRBJ1-2, is DARVTQTPRHKVTEMGQEVTMRCQPILGHNTVFWYRQTMMQGLELLAYFRNRAPLDDSGMPKDRFSAEMPDATLATLKIQPSEPRDSAVYFCASGLVEQSYGYTFGSGTRLTVV.

This clone was picked up one time. The chain combines TRBV4-3 with TRBJ2-5; 10 positions agree with TRBD2. Germline V lookup: CDR1 LGHNA, CDR2 YSLEER. The CDR3 covers 16 residues. The trim removed 1 base at V and 2 bases at J, leaving 4 bases unmatched. The CDR3 DNA reads TGCGCCAGCAGCCAAGGAGCACTAGCGGGACAAGAGACCCAGTACTTC. Protein sequence: CASSQGALAGQETQYF.

Only a few counts were recorded for this clone. The V call is TRBV7-6, the J call TRBJ1-2; 9 bases line up with TRBD1. CDR3 length: 13 amino acids. Looked up from germline, CDR1 is SGHVS and CDR2 is FNYEAQ. V shed 1 base, J shed 8 bases, and the junction held 2 bases outside the gene matches. In nucleotides, the CDR3 is TGTGCCAGCAGCTTAGGGACAGGGGACGGCTACACCTTC. It is translated as CASSLGTGDGYTF.

The gene calls are TRBV23-1 and TRBJ1-2, with 8 positions matching TRBD1. TRBV23-1 is annotated as an ORF whose role is uncertain. The CDR3 spans 19 residues. CDR3 residues: CVHGTGHKFTGRGAPGYTF. CDR3 nucleotide sequence: TGCGTTCATGGGACAGGACACAAGTTTACAGGGCGAGGAGCCCCTGGCTACACCTTC.

The chain combines TRBV6-5 with TRBJ1-4; TRBD1 aligns across 9 bases. J gave up 3 bases and V 2 bases, and 4 bases lay outside the gene matches. The CDR3 sequence is 16 residues long. Looked up from germline, CDR1 is MNHEY and CDR2 is SVGAGI. CDR3 residues: CASSYLRQGANEKLFF. The DNA for the CDR3 is TGTGCCAGCAGTTACCTCCGACAGGGGGCTAATGAAAAACTGTTTTTT.